This T cell receptor beta chain was captured in a study of CD8 T cells in Susac syndrome. Study findings and constraints: The study acknowledged a relatively small number of individuals in its TCR sequencing and HLA analysis.

Germline assignment: CDR1 LNHDA and CDR2 SQIVND (reference sequence). The CDR3 extends over 15 amino acids. The junction had 4 bases not matched to a gene; V was cut back by 3 bases and J by 5 bases. A remark on this clonotype: The antigen is not known.

When the RNA was reverse transcribed, random hexamers were used with an input of roughly 0.5 to 1 ug. TCRdb re-called the immunoSEQ multiplex PCR reads through MiXCR, storing one row per CDR3 protein. The sample shows under 200,000 distinct CDR3 sequences, around 90% of them seen only once. TCR beta sequencing covered blood CD8+ and CD4+ T cells. TEMRA cells were FACS-enriched, and CD8+ and CD4+ T cells were isolated negatively. V usage is TRBV19 and J usage is TRBJ1-5; 10 bases map to TRBD1. The source of this sequence is a human donor in good health. The sample comprised CD4+ T cells from PBMCs. CDR3: CASSIGQGDYQPQHF. Written as DNA, the CDR3 is TGTGCCAGTAGTATCGGACAGGGGGATTATCAGCCCCAGCATTTT.